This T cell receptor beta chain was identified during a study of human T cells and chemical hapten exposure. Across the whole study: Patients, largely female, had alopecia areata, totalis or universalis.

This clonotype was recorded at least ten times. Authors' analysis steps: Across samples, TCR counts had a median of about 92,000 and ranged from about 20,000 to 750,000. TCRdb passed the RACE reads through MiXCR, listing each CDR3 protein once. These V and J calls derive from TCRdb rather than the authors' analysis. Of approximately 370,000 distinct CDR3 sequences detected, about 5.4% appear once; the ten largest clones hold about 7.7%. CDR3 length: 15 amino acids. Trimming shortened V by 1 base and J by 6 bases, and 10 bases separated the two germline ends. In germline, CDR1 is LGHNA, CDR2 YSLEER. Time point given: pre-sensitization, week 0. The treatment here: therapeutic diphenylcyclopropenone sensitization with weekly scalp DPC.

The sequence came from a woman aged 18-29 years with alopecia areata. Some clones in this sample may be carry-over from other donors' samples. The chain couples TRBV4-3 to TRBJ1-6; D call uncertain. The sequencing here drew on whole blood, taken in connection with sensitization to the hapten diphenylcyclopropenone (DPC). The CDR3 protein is CASSQVGDTNSPLHF. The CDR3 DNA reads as TGCGCCAGCAGCCAAGTCGGGGATACTAATTCACCCCTCCACTTT.